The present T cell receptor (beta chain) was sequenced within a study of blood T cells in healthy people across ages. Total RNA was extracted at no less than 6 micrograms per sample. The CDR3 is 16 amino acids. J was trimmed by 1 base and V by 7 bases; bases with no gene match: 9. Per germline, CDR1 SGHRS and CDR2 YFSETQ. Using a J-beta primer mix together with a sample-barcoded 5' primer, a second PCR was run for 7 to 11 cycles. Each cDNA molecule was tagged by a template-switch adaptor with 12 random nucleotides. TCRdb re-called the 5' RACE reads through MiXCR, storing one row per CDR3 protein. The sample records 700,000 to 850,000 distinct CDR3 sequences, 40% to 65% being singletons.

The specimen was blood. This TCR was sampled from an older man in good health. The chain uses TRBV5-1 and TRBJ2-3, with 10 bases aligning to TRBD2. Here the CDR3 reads CASRTSGTLGTDTQYF. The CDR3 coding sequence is TGCGCCAGCCGGACTAGCGGCACTCTAGGCACAGATACGCAGTATTTT. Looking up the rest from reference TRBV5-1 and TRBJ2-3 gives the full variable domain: KAGVTQTPRYLIKTRGQQVTLSCSPISGHRSVSWYQQTPGQGLQFLFEYFSETQRNKGNFPGRFSGRQFSNSRSEMNVSTLELGDSALYLCASRTSGTLGTDTQYFGPGTRLTVL.